A selection of T cell receptor beta chains follows, all from one sample in a study of blood T cell repertoires in COVID-19. The table came from immunoSEQ multiplex PCR; TCRdb's copy has only in-frame clones and leaves some out. Of 150,000 or so clones listed, approximately 86% are singletons. The specimen sequenced was peripheral blood. The receptors were gathered from a woman aged 60-75 years with acute or convalescent COVID-19. Each CDR3 is given with its conserved first and last residue. A D gene is named only where the DNA matches it firmly. Expanded clones are given a class, and other clones once, few, many or no size at all.

J gene | V gene | clone size | D gene | CDR3 protein | CDR3 DNA
TRBJ1-1 | TRBV6-5 | . | TRBD1 | CASSYPVGQGFTEAFF | TGTGCCAGCAGTTACCCAGTCGGACAGGGGTTCACTGAAGCTTTCTTT
TRBJ1-5 | TRBV19 | . | . | CASNLGQGNQPQHF | TGTGCCAGTAATCTGGGGCAAGGCAATCAGCCCCAGCATTTT
TRBJ2-1 | TRBV5-1 | once | . | CASSLSQVESEQFF | TGCGCCAGCAGCTTGTCCCAGGTCGAGAGTGAGCAGTTCTTC
TRBJ1-4 | TRBV6-1 | . | TRBD1 | CASSEAPTGVDEKLFF | TGTGCCAGCAGTGAGGCGCCAACAGGGGTGGACGAAAAACTGTTTTTT
TRBJ1-3 | TRBV28 | . | . | CASLESLSGNTIYF | TGTGCCAGCTTGGAGTCGTTAAGTGGAAACACCATATATTTT
TRBJ1-3 | TRBV7-8 | . | TRBD1 | CASSLGQGVGNTIYF | TGTGCCAGCAGCTTAGGCCAGGGGGTGGGAAACACCATATATTTT
TRBJ1-6 | TRBV6-5 | . | . | CASSRPGWDSPLHF | TGTGCCAGCAGTCGCCCAGGATGGGATTCACCCCTCCACTTT
TRBJ1-4 | TRBV7-8 | few | . | CASSSTQRVGEKLFF | TGTGCCAGCAGCTCGACCCAGAGGGTCGGAGAAAAACTGTTTTTT
TRBJ1-2 | TRBV7-2 | . | TRBD1 | CASSLVSGTGVRYGYGYTF | TGTGCCAGCAGCTTAGTATCTGGGACAGGGGTTCGATACGGCTATGGCTACACCTTC
TRBJ2-1 | TRBV7-2 | . | . | CASSSSLGAGDEQFF | .
TRBJ1-5 | TRBV30 | . | . | CAWSRGPQPQHF | TGTGCCTGGTCCAGGGGACCTCAGCCCCAGCATTTT
TRBJ1-1 | TRBV7-2 | . | TRBD1 | CASSRIASTGENTEAFF | TGTGCCAGCAGCCGCATAGCCTCGACAGGGGAGAACACTGAAGCTTTCTTT
TRBJ1-6 | TRBV6-1 | . | . | CASSEAGARGDSPLHF | TGTGCCAGCAGTGAAGCAGGGGCCAGGGGCGACTCACCCCTCCACTTT
TRBJ1-3 | TRBV28 | . | TRBD1 | CASSIDRVGNTIYF | TGTGCCAGCAGTATAGACAGGGTAGGAAACACCATATATTTT
TRBJ1-1 | TRBV19 | . | . | CASSMSSGIPEAFF | TGTGCCAGTAGTATGTCCTCAGGAATACCTGAAGCTTTCTTT
TRBJ2-7 | TRBV6-5 | . | . | CASTRVGPGVYEQYF | TGTGCCAGCACCCGGGTGGGTCCGGGGGTCTACGAGCAGTACTTC
TRBJ2-3 | TRBV9 | . | . | CASSVGGTVLDTQYF | TGTGCCAGCAGCGTAGGAGGCACTGTGCTGGATACGCAGTATTTT
TRBJ2-3 | TRBV27 | . | TRBD1 | CASSLRSGGTAASDTQYF | TGTGCCAGCAGTTTGCGGAGTGGTGGGACAGCAGCCTCAGATACGCAGTATTTT
TRBJ1-1 | TRBV10-3 | . | . | CAISESVTVGAFF | TGTGCCATCAGTGAGTCGGTGACAGTAGGAGCTTTCTTT
TRBJ1-2 | TRBV10-3 | few | TRBD1 | CAISETWGTASNYGYTF | TGTGCCATCAGTGAGACCTGGGGGACAGCCTCTAACTATGGCTACACCTTC
TRBJ1-1 | TRBV9 | . | . | CASSRTVNTEAFF | TGTGCCAGCAGCAGGACAGTAAACACTGAAGCTTTCTTT
TRBJ2-3 | TRBV5-6 | once | . | CASSLGQASTDTQYF | TGTGCCAGCAGCTTGGGACAGGCTAGCACAGATACGCAGTATTTT
TRBJ2-2 | TRBV7-3 | . | TRBD1 | CASSATGTVTGELFF | TGTGCCAGCAGCGCGACCGGGACAGTCACCGGGGAGCTGTTTTTT
TRBJ2-3 | TRBV28 | . | TRBD1 | CASSLYGQGADTQYF | TGTGCCAGCAGTTTATATGGACAGGGTGCAGATACGCAGTATTTT
TRBJ1-5 | TRBV2 | . | TRBD1 | CASTGTGGNQPQHF | TGTGCCAGCACCGGGACAGGGGGCAATCAGCCCCAGCATTTT
TRBJ1-3 | TRBV4-3 | few | . | CASSQEGRGRVDTIYF | TGCGCCAGCAGCCAAGAAGGCAGGGGTCGGGTGGACACCATATATTTT
TRBJ2-7 | TRBV28 | . | . | CASSFLPTGRVYEQYF | TGTGCCAGCAGTTTCCTACCCACAGGGAGGGTTTACGAGCAGTACTTC
TRBJ2-2 | TRBV5-6 | . | . | CASRSGRGTGELFF | TGTGCCAGCAGGTCGGGCAGGGGCACCGGGGAGCTGTTTTTT
TRBJ1-5 | TRBV6-5 | . | TRBD1 | CASNRQGLGNQPQHF | TGTGCCAGCAACAGACAGGGGTTGGGCAATCAGCCCCAGCATTTT
TRBJ2-2 | TRBV2 | once | . | CASRGTNRATGELFF | TGTGCCAGCAGGGGTACTAACAGGGCCACCGGGGAGCTGTTTTTT
TRBJ1-1 | TRBV18 | . | . | CASSEEQGMNTEAFF | TGTGCCAGCTCAGAAGAACAGGGAATGAACACTGAAGCTTTCTTT
TRBJ1-2 | TRBV19 | . | . | CASSRTEKHGYTF | TGTGCCAGTAGCCGGACAGAAAAGCATGGCTACACCTTC
TRBJ1-2 | TRBV5-6 | few | . | CASSQENYGYTF | TGTGCCAGCAGTCAGGAAAACTATGGCTACACCTTC
TRBJ2-3 | TRBV5-1 | . | TRBD1 | CASSLTGTDTQYF | TGCGCCAGCAGTTTGACAGGGACAGATACGCAGTATTTT
TRBJ1-5 | TRBV6-5 | . | TRBD1 | CASSSGQASNQPQHF | TGTGCCAGCAGTTCCGGACAGGCGAGCAATCAGCCCCAGCATTTT
TRBJ2-1 | TRBV7-2 | . | TRBD1 | CASQEGGLFNEQFF | TGTGCCAGCCAAGAAGGGGGCTTATTCAATGAGCAGTTCTTC
TRBJ2-7 | TRBV20-1 | . | TRBD1 | CSAREDRAQYF | TGCAGTGCTAGAGAAGACAGGGCGCAGTACTTC
TRBJ2-2 | TRBV27 | . | . | CATGIPNTGELFF | TGTGCCACCGGGATTCCGAACACCGGGGAGCTGTTTTTT
TRBJ2-2 | TRBV7-9 | . | TRBD1 | CASSPDRAGTGELFF | TGTGCCAGCAGCCCGGACAGGGCGGGAACCGGGGAGCTGTTTTTT
TRBJ1-5 | TRBV7-9 | . | . | CASSEQANQPQHF | TGTGCCAGCAGCGAACAGGCGAATCAGCCCCAGCATTTT
TRBJ1-6 | TRBV6-5 | . | TRBD1 | CASSRDSIYNSPLHF | TGTGCCAGCAGTCGGGACAGCATCTATAATTCACCCCTCCACTTT
TRBJ2-3 | TRBV5-1 | . | TRBD2 | CASSLVAGSTDTQYF | TGCGCCAGCAGCTTGGTAGCGGGGAGCACAGATACGCAGTATTTT
TRBJ1-2 | TRBV3-1/TRBV3-2 | . | TRBD1 | CASSQGWGGTGVYGYTF | TGTGCCAGCAGCCAAGGGTGGGGCGGGACAGGGGTCTATGGCTACACCTTC
TRBJ2-3 | TRBV7-9 | . | TRBD2 | CASSLAGGLIVDTQYF | TGTGCCAGCAGCTTGGCGGGGGGATTGATTGTTGATACGCAGTATTTT
TRBJ1-1 | TRBV27 | once | . | CASSNGRDTEAFF | TGTGCCAGCAGCAATGGGCGGGACACTGAAGCTTTCTTT
TRBJ1-3 | TRBV10-3 | . | . | CAISESPAGNTIYF | TGTGCCATCAGTGAGTCTCCGGCTGGAAACACCATATATTTT
TRBJ1-2 | TRBV7-2 | . | TRBD1 | CASSPSLTGQGADYGYTF | TGTGCCAGCAGCCCAAGCCTAACGGGACAGGGGGCGGACTATGGCTACACCTTC